This T cell receptor (beta chain) was sequenced for a study of blood T cell repertoires in COVID-19. Study information: Some COVID-19 samples were acute and others convalescent; all came from the United States, Italy and Spain.

Grouping used clinical history reported by participants in a survey and questionnaire. There are 17 residues in the CDR3. Looked up from germline, CDR1 is KGHSH and CDR2 is LQKENI. Trimming took 0 bases from V and 2 from J; bases not matched to a gene: 6. Methods used by the authors: Using reference gene primer amplification, nucleated cell counts were estimated. Profiling relied on immunoSEQ multiplex PCR, and the TCRdb table lists in-frame clones only, not all of them. The V and J calls and the clone size are those of that table, but D and trimming were determined from the DNA. The data show around 300,000 clones, with roughly nine tenths seen just once and less than 2% held by the top ten. This clone has just one count.

This chain joins TRBV18 and TRBJ2-1; TRBD2 agrees at 8 bases. The sequencing sample was made of PBMCs or T cells enriched from blood (not recorded which). The clonotype was recovered from a woman aged 40-49 years who had recovered from COVID-19. CDR3 bases: TGTGCCAGCTCACCACCCGGGGGGGTTCCCCCCTACAATGAGCAGTTCTTC. Its protein is CASSPPGGVPPYNEQFF.